Included here is one T cell receptor beta chain sequence, with context. These data come from a study of blood T cell repertoires in COVID-19. Study-level background: Recovered status in Cohort 3 required two negative PCRs, clearance, or symptom resolution.

Sequencing was performed with immunoSEQ multiplex PCR; in TCRdb, only in-frame clones are kept and a portion is missing. The sample contains approximately 360,000 clones, over 75% of which appear only once. Germline CDR1 reads SGHDT; CDR2 reads YYEEEE. The ends were cut back, 0 bases at V and 1 base at J, with 3 bases in the middle. This CDR3 contains 13 residues. The sequence was collected from a man aged 40-50 years in a cohort exposed to, infected with or recovered from COVID-19 (not recorded which). J is TRBJ2-3 and V is TRBV5-6; D not certain. Sequenced sample: PBMCs or T cells enriched from blood (not recorded which). The CDR3 bases are TGTGCCAGCAGCTTGGCGGGCACAGATACGCAGTATTTT. Translating gives CASSLAGTDTQYF.